This TCR beta chain was obtained from a study of CD8 T cells in Susac syndrome. Study-level background: The Susac syndrome patients that were sequenced included 5 or 6 with active disease and fewer than 10 in remission. Whole-study results and caveats: Expansion of clones was not seen in the CD4+ T cell repertoires of Susac syndrome.

Recently defined diagnostic criteria classed the Susac syndrome patients as definite or probable. Random hexamers were used to reverse transcribe an amount of roughly 0.45 to 1 ug RNA. Across 54 Vbeta and 13 Jbeta, TCR beta CDR3 was amplified with immunoSEQ multiplex PCR. Via MiXCR, TCRdb re-called the immunoSEQ multiplex PCR reads, giving one row per CDR3 protein. The sample includes 95,000 to 150,000 distinct CDR3 sequences, over 95% of them seen just once. In regard to this clonotype: Its cognate antigen is unknown.

The V segment lost 4 bases and the J segment 4 bases; nucleotides outside the gene matches: 9. Germline CDR1 and CDR2: LGHNA and YNFKEQ. CDR3 length: 15 amino acids. The chain uses TRBV4-2 and TRBJ1-1; 7 nucleotides agree with TRBD1. This clonotype was obtained from a human donor with Susac syndrome. Sequences were obtained from CD4+ T cells from PBMCs. The CDR3 nucleotides read TGTGCCAGCAGCCCCATACAGGGGCAAAGCACTGAAGCTTTCTTT. Protein sequence: CASSPIQGQSTEAFF.